The clone carrying this TCR beta chain was detected a few times. Its antigen is as yet unknown. The PCR had 60 Vbeta and 13 Jbeta primers. Per the original methods: Later, an analysis found roughly 80 million unique TCR beta chains, and some 10 million of these were shared. Only in-frame clones appear in the TCRdb table, and some are missing; sequencing was by immunoSEQ multiplex PCR. The D gene and trimming were derived from the DNA, and the V and J assignments and clone size from that table. The sample records 180,000 or so clones, roughly 88% being singletons. Trimming pared 3 bases from V and 7 bases from J, leaving 9 bases between. Germline V gives CDR1 DFQATT, CDR2 SNEGSKA (reference sequence). There are 11 residues in the CDR3. The data belong to a study of cytomegalovirus exposure and HLA in healthy donors. Broader study findings: Cytomegalovirus-associated TCR beta chains were listed, numbering 150 to 200. In an earlier analysis, about 87% or about 30%: the productive usage of most TCR beta V segments.

Material for sequencing was PBMCs. The receptor's source is a man aged 18 to 30 in good health and CMV-seropositive. The chain employs TRBV20-1 and TRBJ1-1, with TRBD1 as a possible D gene (6 bases). The CDR3 nucleotides are TGCAGTGCTAGCAAACAGGGTGAAGCTTTCTTT. This codes for CSASKQGEAFF.